These 20 T cell receptor beta chains were all obtained from the same sample, sequenced in a study of patients and donors after allogeneic stem cell transplantation. TCRdb reanalysed the RT-PCR reads using MiXCR and keeps one entry per CDR3 protein. The data contain approximately 200,000 distinct CDR3 sequences, roughly 38% of them singletons. The sample comprised blood, either unsorted or a sorted T cell fraction (not recorded which). Receptor source: a human donor who was either an allogeneic HSCT recipient or a stem cell or donor lymphocyte infusion donor (not recorded which). It is not recorded whose cells these are; they may come from a transplant donor.

The chain joins TRBV5-5 to TRBJ2-7, with 10 bases fitting TRBD2. Trimming took 3 bases from V and 0 from J; bases not matched to a gene: 3. In germline, CDR1 is SGHKS, CDR2 YYEKEE (reference sequence). The CDR3 runs to 15 residues. The CDR3: CASSSASGGSYEQYF. In nucleotides, the CDR3 is TGTGCCAGCAGCTCGGCTAGCGGGGGCTCCTACGAGCAGTACTTC.

This clonotype was seen a handful of times. The genes are TRBV28 and TRBJ1-6, with unresolved D. The V and J ends lost 11 bases and 0 bases respectively, with 11 bases between them. This CDR3 region has 14 residues. Germline values: CDR1 MDHEN, CDR2 SYDVKM. This CDR3 reads CAAFGSSYNSPLHF. Here the CDR3 DNA reads TGTGCCGCCTTCGGGAGCTCCTATAATTCACCCCTCCACTTT.

The CDR3 here is CARILGVTGNTIYF. CDR3 bases: TGTGCCAGGATCCTCGGGGTGACTGGAAACACCATATATTTT. V and J are TRBV12-3 or TRBV12-4 and TRBJ1-3; D is unresolved. Trimming stripped 9 bases from V and 2 bases from J, with 14 bases between. CDR3 length: 14 residues.

V is TRBV30 and J is TRBJ1-1; maybe TRBD1 (6 bases). The V and J ends lost 3 bases and 0 bases respectively, with 14 bases between them. Per germline, CDR1 GTSNPN and CDR2 SVGIG (reference sequence). The CDR3 is 15 amino acids. The CDR3 spells CAWRGGLLMNTEAFF. The DNA of the CDR3 is TGTGCCTGGAGGGGGGGCCTCTTGATGAACACTGAAGCTTTCTTT.

This clonotype was seen only a few times. The V and J genes are TRBV28 and TRBJ1-2, with 7 positions matching TRBD1. Per the germline V gene, CDR1 is MDHEN and CDR2 is SYDVKM. The V and J ends lost 7 bases and 4 bases, in that order; junction bases with no gene match: 9. The CDR3 has 14 residues. The CDR3 DNA reads TGTGCCAGCACCCTAGACAGGGTCACCTATGGCTACACCTTC. Its translation: CASTLDRVTYGYTF.

This chain connects TRBV20-1 to TRBJ2-1, with TRBD2 as a possible D gene (5 bases). Trimming stripped 1 base from V and 9 bases from J, with 13 bases between. Germline CDR1 DFQATT, CDR2 SNEGSKA (reference sequence). The CDR3 spans 13 residues. CDR3 protein: CSARAGRGIEQFF. As DNA, the CDR3 is TGCAGTGCTAGAGCCGGCCGGGGTATTGAGCAGTTCTTC.

The sample holds a few counts of this clonotype. This chain joins TRBV9 and TRBJ2-5, with D possibly matching TRBD1 (5 bases). Germline V lookup: CDR1 SGDLS, CDR2 YYNGEE. V dropped 0 bases and J dropped 2 bases, with 14 bases sitting between them. The CDR3 spans 16 residues. The CDR3 region is CASSVEGAPPQETQYF. CDR3 nucleotides: TGTGCCAGCAGCGTAGAAGGGGCCCCTCCTCAAGAGACCCAGTACTTC.

This clonotype came up a few times. The chain combines TRBV6-5 with TRBJ1-2; a weak D match, TRBD1 (6 bases). Trimming took off 0 bases at V and 0 bases at J, with 11 bases between the two ends. Germline V gene data show CDR1 as MNHEY and CDR2 as SVGAGI. The length of the CDR3 is 16 residues. The chain's CDR3 is CASSYSPTGPNYGYTF. CDR3 sequence (DNA): TGTGCCAGCAGTTACTCCCCGACAGGACCTAACTATGGCTACACCTTC.

This clonotype was counted a few times. The chain employs TRBV20-1 and TRBJ1-5; D is ambiguous. The ends were cut back, 2 bases at V and 2 bases at J, with 4 bases in the middle. Germline lookup yields CDR1 DFQATT and CDR2 SNEGSKA (reference sequence). The CDR3 consists of 12 residues. CDR3 loop: CSARRGNQPQHF. In DNA, the CDR3 is TGCAGTGCTAGACGGGGCAATCAGCCCCAGCATTTT.

The V call is TRBV5-1, the J call TRBJ2-3, with D unclear. Trimming pared 0 bases from V and 4 bases from J, leaving 3 bases between. The CDR3 covers 12 residues. CDR1 is SGHRS and CDR2 is YFSETQ in the germline V gene. CDR3 DNA sequence: TGCGCCAGCAGCTTGGATGCAGATACGCAGTATTTT. Translating gives CASSLDADTQYF. Looking up the rest from reference TRBV5-1 and TRBJ2-3 gives the full variable domain: KAGVTQTPRYLIKTRGQQVTLSCSPISGHRSVSWYQQTPGQGLQFLFEYFSETQRNKGNFPGRFSGRQFSNSRSEMNVSTLELGDSALYLCASSLDADTQYFGPGTRLTVL.

This clonotype has at least ten counts. This sequence joins TRBV5-1 and TRBJ2-2; TRBD2 is a possible D gene (5 bases). CDR3 size: 14 residues. Germline V gene lookup returns CDR1 SGHRS and CDR2 YFSETQ. Trimming cost V 2 bases and J 3 bases, with 8 bases left between them. CDR3 DNA sequence: TGCGCCAGCAGCTTCGTGGGAGACACCGGGGAGCTGTTTTTT. The encoded protein is CASSFVGDTGELFF.

The chain couples TRBV20-1 to TRBJ2-1, with TRBD2 matching 12 bases. The CDR3 covers 13 residues. CDR1 is DFQATT, CDR2 SNEGSKA, per germline (reference sequence). The CDR3 reads CSEAGLAGSEQFF. The DNA for the CDR3 is TGCAGCGAGGCCGGACTAGCGGGGAGTGAGCAGTTCTTC.

Only one count was recorded for this clonotype. The CDR3 protein is CASSVDPGTPMVGTEAFF. CDR3 bases: TGTGCCAGCAGCGTAGATCCAGGAACCCCTATGGTGGGCACTGAAGCTTTCTTT. The chain carries TRBV9 and TRBJ1-1, with D hard to call. The CDR3 totals 18 residues. V was pared by 0 bases and J by 4 bases, with 22 bases between. CDR1 SGDLS and CDR2 YYNGEE come from the germline V gene.

V is TRBV28 and J is TRBJ2-7; D remains unclear. Germline CDR1 MDHEN, CDR2 SYDVKM. This CDR3 has 14 residues. Trimming took off 3 bases at V and 1 base at J, with 10 bases between the two ends. The CDR3 DNA reads as TGTGCCAGCAGTTTGCGCAGGATGTCCTACGAGCAGTACTTC. Translated, it gives CASSLRRMSYEQYF. The full variable domain, rest sourced from reference TRBV28 and TRBJ2-7, is DVKVTQSSRYLVKRTGEKVFLECVQDMDHENMFWYRQDPGLGLRLIYFSYDVKMKEKGDIPEGYSVSREKKERFSLILESASTNQTSMYLCASSLRRMSYEQYFGPGTRLTVT.

This chain uses TRBV7-9 with TRBJ2-3; 9 bases align to TRBD2. CDR3 length: 15 amino acids. The junction had 3 bases not matched to a gene; V was cut back by 3 bases and J by 2 bases. CDR1 and CDR2 from the germline V gene are SEHNR and FQNEAQ (reference sequence). CDR3 nucleotides: TGTGCCAGCAGCTTTAGCGGGGGCTCCACAGATACGCAGTATTTT. Translation gives CASSFSGGSTDTQYF.

The chain recombines TRBV20-1 with TRBJ2-7, with 9 bases lining up with TRBD2. V lost 5 bases and J lost 6; bases outside the gene matches: 5. This CDR3 has 12 residues. In germline, CDR1 is DFQATT, CDR2 SNEGSKA (reference sequence). The CDR3 DNA reads TGCAGTGCTGGGACTAGCAGTAGCGAGCAGTACTTC. It specifies CSAGTSSSEQYF.

This clonotype has only a few counts. The chain links TRBV6-2 or TRBV6-3 to TRBJ2-1; possibly TRBD1 or TRBD2 for D (5 bases each). This CDR3 contains 18 residues. Germline CDR1 is MNHEY and CDR2 is SVGEGT. Trimming took 3 bases from V and 3 from J, leaving 21 bases between them. In DNA, the CDR3 is TGTGCCAGCAGTTATTGGACCGTCCGGGGCATAGACTACAATGAGCAGTTCTTC. Its protein product is CASSYWTVRGIDYNEQFF.

The rearrangement uses TRBV5-1 and TRBJ2-7; D is unresolved. CDR3 length: 14 amino acids. Germline assignment: CDR1 SGHRS and CDR2 YFSETQ. Trimming removed 0 bases at V and 1 base at J, with 8 bases between. The CDR3 bases are TGCGCCAGCAGCTTGGGGCAGCGATCCTACGAGCAGTACTTC. This translates into CASSLGQRSYEQYF.

This chain connects TRBV9 to TRBJ2-1; 9 bases match TRBD1. The germline V gene encodes CDR1 SGDLS and CDR2 YYNGEE. CDR3 length equals 14 residues. The V and J ends lost 0 bases and 6 bases, in that order; junction bases with no gene match: 1. CDR3 sequence reads: CASSVATGGNEQFF. The CDR3 DNA is TGTGCCAGCAGCGTAGCGACAGGGGGCAATGAGCAGTTCTTC.

The CDR3 sequence is CASSLMDSNTEAFF. The CDR3 DNA is TGCGCCAGCAGCCTTATGGACAGCAACACTGAAGCTTTCTTT. The chain carries TRBV5-1 and TRBJ1-1, with a tentative D call TRBD1 (6 bases). V lost 4 bases and J 2 bases, leaving 12 bases between the germline ends. From germline, CDR1 is SGHRS and CDR2 YFSETQ. The CDR3 spans 14 residues.